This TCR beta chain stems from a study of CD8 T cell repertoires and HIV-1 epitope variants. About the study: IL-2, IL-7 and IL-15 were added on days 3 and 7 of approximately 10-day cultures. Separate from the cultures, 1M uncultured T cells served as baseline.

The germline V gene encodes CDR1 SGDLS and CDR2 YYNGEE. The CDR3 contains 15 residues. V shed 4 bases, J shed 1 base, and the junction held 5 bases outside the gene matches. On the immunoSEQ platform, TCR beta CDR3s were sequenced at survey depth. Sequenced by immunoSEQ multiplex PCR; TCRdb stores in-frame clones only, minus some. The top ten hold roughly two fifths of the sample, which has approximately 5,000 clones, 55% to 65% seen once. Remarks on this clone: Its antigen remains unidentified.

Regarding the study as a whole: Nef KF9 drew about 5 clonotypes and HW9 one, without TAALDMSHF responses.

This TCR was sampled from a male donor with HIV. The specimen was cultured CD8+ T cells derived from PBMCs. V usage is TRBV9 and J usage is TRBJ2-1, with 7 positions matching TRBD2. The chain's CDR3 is CASSPTSESYNEQFF. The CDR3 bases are TGTGCCAGCAGCCCTACTAGCGAGTCCTACAATGAGCAGTTCTTC. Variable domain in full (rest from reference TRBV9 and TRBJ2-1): DSGVTQTPKHLITATGQRVTLRCSPRSGDLSVYWYQQSLDQGLQFLIQYYNGEERAKGNILERFSAQQFPDLHSELNLSSLELGDSALYFCASSPTSESYNEQFFGPGTRLTVL.